These 13 T cell receptor beta chains came from one sample sequenced in a study of blood T cell repertoires in COVID-19. Only in-frame clones appear in the TCRdb table, and some are missing; sequencing was by immunoSEQ multiplex PCR. The table has 35,000 to 55,000 clones, around 90% seen once. The sample taken for sequencing was peripheral blood. These receptors all stem from a man in his fifties or sixties with active COVID-19.

The rearrangement uses TRBV19 and TRBJ1-6; the D gene is possibly TRBD1 (6 bases). This CDR3 has 15 residues. Per germline, CDR1 LNHDA and CDR2 SQIVND (reference sequence). Trimming left V 8 bases short and J 8 bases short, with 19 bases between. DNA of the CDR3: TGTGCCAGTCGCTACCAGACAGGTCGGGATTCACCCCTCCACTTT. Protein: CASRYQTGRDSPLHF. Filled out from reference TRBV19 and TRBJ1-6, the complete variable domain reads DGGITQSPKYLFRKEGQNVTLSCEQNLNHDAMYWYRQDPGQGLRLIYYSQIVNDFQKGDIAEGYSVSREKKESFPLTVTSAQKNPTAFYLCASRYQTGRDSPLHFGNGTRLTVT.

The V gene is TRBV6-6, the J gene TRBJ2-3; TRBD2 aligns across 7 bases. The germline V gene encodes CDR1 MNHNY and CDR2 SVGAGI (reference sequence). J was trimmed by 3 bases and V by 5 bases; bases with no gene match: 5. The CDR3 spans 14 residues. CDR3 sequence: CASSRAGSTDTQYF. The DNA of the CDR3 is TGTGCCAGCAGTCGAGCGGGGAGTACAGATACGCAGTATTTT.

This chain links TRBV27 with TRBJ1-6, with D possibly TRBD1 on 6 matching bases. The CDR3 is 16 residues long. Germline assignment: CDR1 MNHEY and CDR2 SMNVEV (reference sequence). V was clipped by 5 bases and J by 7 bases, with 18 bases between them. The CDR3 here is CASSTLGAGRNSPLHF. The DNA for the CDR3 is TGTGCCAGCAGTACCCTGGGGGCCGGTCGGAATTCACCCCTCCACTTT.

This clone occurred a few times. CDR3 nucleotide sequence: TGTGCCAGCAGTTACTCGAATTGGGACAGGGTGGATCAGCCCCAGCATTTT. This codes for CASSYSNWDRVDQPQHF. This chain joins TRBV6-2 or TRBV6-3 and TRBJ1-5; 9 bases agree with TRBD1. V was pared by 0 bases and J by 5 bases, with 8 bases of the junction left unmatched. There are 17 residues in the CDR3. CDR1 is MNHEY and CDR2 is SVGEGT in the germline V gene.

This sequence joins TRBV3-1 (or the pseudogene TRBV3-2) and TRBJ2-7; possible D gene TRBD2, 5 bases. The CDR3 contains 16 residues. V was pared by 4 bases and J by 2 bases, with 18 bases between. Germline CDR1 LGHDT, CDR2 YNNKEL (reference sequence). The CDR3 nucleotides read TGTGCCAGCAGCCCCGCATTGAGCGGAACGACCTACGAGCAGTACTTC. Its protein product is CASSPALSGTTYEQYF.

The V call is TRBV19, the J call TRBJ1-6, with 9 bases identical to TRBD1. Germline-derived CDR1 and CDR2 are LNHDA and SQIVND (reference sequence). The CDR3 runs to 13 residues. Germline trimming cut 10 bases from V and 7 bases from J; bases unmatched to any gene: 5. In DNA, the CDR3 is TGTGCCAAACAGGGGGCCGACAATTCACCCCTCCACTTT. This codes for CAKQGADNSPLHF. Variable domain in full (rest from reference TRBV19 and TRBJ1-6): DGGITQSPKYLFRKEGQNVTLSCEQNLNHDAMYWYRQDPGQGLRLIYYSQIVNDFQKGDIAEGYSVSREKKESFPLTVTSAQKNPTAFYLCAKQGADNSPLHFGNGTRLTVT.

The chain recombines TRBV7-2 with TRBJ1-1, with a weak D call TRBD1 (6 bases). The CDR3 totals 14 residues. Germline V gene lookup returns CDR1 SGHTA and CDR2 FQGNSA. Trimming pared 4 bases from V and 1 base from J, leaving 10 bases between. The CDR3 protein is CASSSQDRNTEAFF. The CDR3 region has the DNA TGTGCCAGCAGCTCCCAGGACAGGAACACTGAAGCTTTCTTT.

This chain uses TRBV3-1 (or the pseudogene TRBV3-2) with TRBJ1-4; no firm D call. This CDR3 region has 11 residues. Trimming removed 3 bases from V and 14 bases from J, with 10 bases in between. Looked up from germline, CDR1 is LGHDT and CDR2 is YNNKEL (reference sequence). The chain's CDR3 is CASSQRNHLFF. The CDR3 nucleotides are TGTGCCAGCAGCCAGCGTAATCATCTGTTTTTT.

The chain carries TRBV5-1 and TRBJ2-3; TRBD2 aligns across 10 bases. In germline, CDR1 is SGHRS, CDR2 YFSETQ. This CDR3 is built from 15 residues. Trimming at V came to 4 bases and at J to 1 base, leaving 3 bases not matched to a gene. The CDR3 nucleotides are TGCGCCAGCAGCAACGGACTAGCGGGCACAGATACGCAGTATTTT. Protein: CASSNGLAGTDTQYF.

V usage is TRBV3-1 (or the pseudogene TRBV3-2) and J usage is TRBJ2-7, with D possibly being TRBD1 (5 bases). From germline, CDR1 is LGHDT and CDR2 YNNKEL (reference sequence). CDR3 length: 16 residues. Between the trimmed V and J ends, which lost 0 bases and 2 bases, there was a span of 14 bases. The DNA for the CDR3 is TGTGCCAGCAGCCAAGAGAGGCAGAACAGGACCTACGAGCAGTACTTC. Its protein is CASSQERQNRTYEQYF.

This rearrangement joins TRBV4-2 to TRBJ1-3; 9 bases match TRBD1. Germline CDR1 and CDR2: LGHNA and YNFKEQ. The CDR3 has 16 amino acids. V lost 2 bases and J lost 1; bases outside the gene matches: 3. The CDR3 region has the DNA TGTGCCAGCAGCCAACCGGGGACAGGGTCTGGAAACACCATATATTTT. Encoded protein: CASSQPGTGSGNTIYF.

V and J are TRBV6-5 and TRBJ2-1, with 11 bases lining up with TRBD2. The CDR3 covers 16 residues. Germline assignment: CDR1 MNHEY and CDR2 SVGAGI. The V and J ends lost 0 bases and 5 bases, in that order; junction bases with no gene match: 3. The DNA for the CDR3 is TGTGCCAGCAGTTACTCCGGGACTAGCGGACACAATGAGCAGTTCTTC. As protein: CASSYSGTSGHNEQFF.

The chain carries TRBV7-9 and TRBJ2-7, with a possible D match to TRBD1 (5 bases). The CDR3 is made up of 12 amino acids. Trimming took 5 bases from V and 6 from J, leaving 11 bases between them. Looked up from germline, CDR1 is SEHNR and CDR2 is FQNEAQ (reference sequence). In DNA, the CDR3 is TGTGCCAGCAGCCTCCCAGGGATCGAGCAGTACTTC. It specifies CASSLPGIEQYF.